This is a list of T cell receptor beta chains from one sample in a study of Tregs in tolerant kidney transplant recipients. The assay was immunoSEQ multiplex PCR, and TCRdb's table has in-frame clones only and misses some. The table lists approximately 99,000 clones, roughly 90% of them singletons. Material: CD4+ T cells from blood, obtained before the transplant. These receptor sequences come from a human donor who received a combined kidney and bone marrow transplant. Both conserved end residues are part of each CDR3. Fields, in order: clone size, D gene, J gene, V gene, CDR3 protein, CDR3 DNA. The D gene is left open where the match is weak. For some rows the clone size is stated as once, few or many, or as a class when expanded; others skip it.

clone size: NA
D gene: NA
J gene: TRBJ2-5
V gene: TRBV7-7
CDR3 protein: CASSSRSGMGQETQYF
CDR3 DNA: TGTGCCAGCAGCTCCCGGTCCGGGATGGGCCAAGAGACCCAGTACTTC

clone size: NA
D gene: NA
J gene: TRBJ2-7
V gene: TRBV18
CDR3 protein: CASSLGGRVVGEQYF
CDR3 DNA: TGTGCCAGCTCACTGGGTGGCAGGGTAGTAGGCGAGCAGTACTTC

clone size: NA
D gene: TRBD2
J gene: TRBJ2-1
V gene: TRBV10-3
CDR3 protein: CAINLSGSGNEQFF
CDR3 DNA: TGTGCCATCAACCTTAGCGGGAGCGGCAATGAGCAGTTCTTC

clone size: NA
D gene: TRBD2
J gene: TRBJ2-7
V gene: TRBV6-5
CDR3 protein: CASSVAGGGDYEQYF
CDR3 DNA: TGTGCCAGCAGTGTGGCGGGAGGCGGGGACTACGAGCAGTACTTC

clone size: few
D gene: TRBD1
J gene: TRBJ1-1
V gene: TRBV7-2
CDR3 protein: CASSIGTATEAFF
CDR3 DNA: TGTGCCAGCAGCATCGGGACAGCCACTGAAGCTTTCTTT

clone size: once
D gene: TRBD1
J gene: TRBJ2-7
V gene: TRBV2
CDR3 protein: CASSSDREQYF
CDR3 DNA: TGTGCCAGCAGTTCGGACAGGGAGCAGTACTTC

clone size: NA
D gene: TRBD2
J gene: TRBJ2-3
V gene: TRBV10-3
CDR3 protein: CAITKGLATADTQYF
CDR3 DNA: TGTGCCATCACCAAAGGACTAGCCACTGCAGATACGCAGTATTTT

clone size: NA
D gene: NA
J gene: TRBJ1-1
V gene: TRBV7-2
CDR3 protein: CASSRSDRNTEAFF
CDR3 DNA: TGTGCCAGCAGTCGCAGCGACAGGAACACTGAAGCTTTCTTT

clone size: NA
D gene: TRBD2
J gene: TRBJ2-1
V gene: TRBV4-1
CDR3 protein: CASSQPGRQPGGRFF
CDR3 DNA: TGCGCCAGCAGCCAACCGGGACGTCAACCGGGGGGACGGTTCTTC

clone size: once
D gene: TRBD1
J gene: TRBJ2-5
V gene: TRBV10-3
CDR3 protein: CAASIGQGGQETQYF
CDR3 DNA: TGTGCCGCCTCGATTGGACAGGGAGGTCAAGAGACCCAGTACTTC

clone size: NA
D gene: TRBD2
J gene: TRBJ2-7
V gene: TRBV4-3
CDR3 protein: CASSRGGGSYEQYF
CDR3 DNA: TGCGCCAGCAGCCGGGGGGGAGGTTCCTACGAGCAGTACTTC

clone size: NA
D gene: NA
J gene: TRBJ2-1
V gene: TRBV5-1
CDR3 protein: CASSSDSSYNEQFF
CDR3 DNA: TGCGCCAGCAGCTCTGACAGTTCCTACAATGAGCAGTTCTTC

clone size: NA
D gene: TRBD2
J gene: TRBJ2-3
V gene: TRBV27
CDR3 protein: CASGRPGLAGATDTQYF
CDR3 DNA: TGTGCCAGCGGCCGCCCGGGACTAGCGGGAGCCACAGATACGCAGTATTTT

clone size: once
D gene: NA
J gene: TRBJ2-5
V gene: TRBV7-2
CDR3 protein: CASSLARETQYF
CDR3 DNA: TGTGCCAGCAGCTTAGCGCGAGAGACCCAGTACTTC

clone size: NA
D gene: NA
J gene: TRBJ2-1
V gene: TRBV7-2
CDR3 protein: CASSLGGKRYNEQFF
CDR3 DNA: TGTGCCAGCAGCTTAGGCGGGAAACGCTACAATGAGCAGTTCTTC

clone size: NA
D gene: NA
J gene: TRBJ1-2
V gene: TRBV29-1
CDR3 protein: CSVEYNYGYTF
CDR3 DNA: TGCAGCGTGGAGTATAACTATGGCTACACCTTC

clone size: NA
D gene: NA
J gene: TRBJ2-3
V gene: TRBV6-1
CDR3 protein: CASSESRVDTQYF
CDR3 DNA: TGTGCCAGCAGTGAAAGTCGGGTGGATACGCAGTATTTT

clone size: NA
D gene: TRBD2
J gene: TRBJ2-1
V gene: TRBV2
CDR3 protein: CATSGLEKGEQFF
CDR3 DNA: TGTGCCACCTCGGGACTAGAGAAGGGCGAGCAGTTCTTC

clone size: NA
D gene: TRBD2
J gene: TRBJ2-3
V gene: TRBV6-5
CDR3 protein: CASSYDGGGALDTQYF
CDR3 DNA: TGTGCCAGCAGTTACGATGGCGGGGGGGCCCTGGATACGCAGTATTTT

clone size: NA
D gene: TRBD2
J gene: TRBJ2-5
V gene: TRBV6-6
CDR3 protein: CASTVRGVAGRETQYF
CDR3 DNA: TGTGCCAGCACCGTAAGGGGGGTAGCGGGACGAGAGACCCAGTACTTC

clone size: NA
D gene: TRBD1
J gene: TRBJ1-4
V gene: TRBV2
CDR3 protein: CASSAQGETNEKLFF
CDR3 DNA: TGTGCCAGCAGTGCGCAGGGGGAAACTAATGAAAAACTGTTTTTT

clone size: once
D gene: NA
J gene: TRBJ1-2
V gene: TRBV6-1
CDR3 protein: CASSEVQDYGYTF
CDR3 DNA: TGTGCCAGCAGTGAAGTTCAGGATTATGGCTACACCTTC

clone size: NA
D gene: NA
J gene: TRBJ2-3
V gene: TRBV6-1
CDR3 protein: CASSDRGWVTDTQYF
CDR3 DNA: TGTGCCAGCAGTGACAGGGGATGGGTCACAGATACGCAGTATTTT

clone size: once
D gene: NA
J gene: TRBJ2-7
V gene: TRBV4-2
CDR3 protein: CASSQVRSGGSYEQYF
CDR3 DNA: TGTGCCAGCAGCCAAGTCCGGAGCGGTGGCTCCTACGAGCAGTACTTC

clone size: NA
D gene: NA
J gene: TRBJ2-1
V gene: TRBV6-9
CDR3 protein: CASRPADEQFF
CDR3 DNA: TGTGCCAGCAGGCCAGCGGATGAGCAGTTCTTC

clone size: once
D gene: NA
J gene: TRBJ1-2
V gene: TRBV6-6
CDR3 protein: CASNQGSGGYTF
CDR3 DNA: TGTGCCAGCAACCAGGGGAGTGGTGGCTACACCTTC

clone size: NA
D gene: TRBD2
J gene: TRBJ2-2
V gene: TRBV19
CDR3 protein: CASLAGGSDTGELFF
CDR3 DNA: TGTGCCAGTCTAGCGGGAGGGTCGGACACCGGGGAGCTGTTTTTT

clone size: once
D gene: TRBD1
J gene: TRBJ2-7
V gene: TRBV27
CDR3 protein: CASSPPGTGGYYEQYF
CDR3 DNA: TGTGCCAGCAGTCCTCCCGGGACAGGGGGCTACTACGAGCAGTACTTC

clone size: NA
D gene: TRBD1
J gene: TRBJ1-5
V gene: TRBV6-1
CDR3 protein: CASSRTGGFQPQHF
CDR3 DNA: TGTGCCAGCAGCCGGACAGGGGGCTTTCAGCCCCAGCATTTT

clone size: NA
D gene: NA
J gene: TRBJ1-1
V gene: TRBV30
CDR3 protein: CAWSVRGGVNVEAFF
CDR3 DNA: TGTGCCTGGAGTGTACGTGGGGGGGTGAACGTAGAAGCTTTCTTT

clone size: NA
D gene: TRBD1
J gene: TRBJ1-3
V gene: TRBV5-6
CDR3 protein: CASSLWTGGAGNTIYF
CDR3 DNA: TGTGCCAGCAGCTTGTGGACAGGGGGCGCAGGAAACACCATATATTTT

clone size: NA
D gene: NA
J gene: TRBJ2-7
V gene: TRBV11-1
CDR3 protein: CASSLTGTYYSTPVGVQYF
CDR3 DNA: TGTGCCAGCAGCTTAACCGGGACATACTATTCAACCCCCGTCGGTGTGCAGTACTTC

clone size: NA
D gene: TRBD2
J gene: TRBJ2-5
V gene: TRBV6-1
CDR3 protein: CASSASGGAQETQYF
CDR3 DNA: TGTGCCAGCAGCGCTAGCGGGGGGGCCCAAGAGACCCAGTACTTC

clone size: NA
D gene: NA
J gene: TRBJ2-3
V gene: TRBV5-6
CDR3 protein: CASSLLPRNTDTQYF
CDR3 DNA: TGTGCCAGCAGCTTGTTGCCGCGGAACACAGATACGCAGTATTTT

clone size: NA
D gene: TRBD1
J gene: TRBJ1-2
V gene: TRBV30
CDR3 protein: CAWRGDRDNRQAYGYTF
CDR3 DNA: TGTGCCTGGAGGGGTGACAGGGATAATAGGCAGGCGTATGGCTACACCTTC